This T cell receptor (beta chain) came from a study of sequential checkpoint blockade in melanoma (dated by TCRdb to about 2019). Some background on the complete study: Patients were assigned by 1:1 randomization to either first-line nivolumab followed by ipilimumab (arm A) or ipilimumab followed by nivolumab (arm B). Both trial sequences were followed by maintenance nivolumab. TCRbeta immunosequencing was performed on DNA from roughly 90 pretreatment melanoma tumor samples. About two dozen patients had matched tumor biopsies taken before treatment and at week 13, after single-agent nivolumab (arm A) or ipilimumab (arm B). The same lesion was the source of roughly four fifths of the matched pre- and post-treatment tumor biopsy pairs. Broader findings and caveats from the paper: The model for predicting response that combines TCR metrics with mutation burden needs to be validated in larger, independent patient cohorts. Achieving clinical benefit was about 30 times more likely for patients whose tumor T-cell fraction and clonality increased by week 13. Small sample sizes and reduced statistical power limited the analyses of tumor T-cell fraction within each arm. PD-L1 staining and CD8+ T-cell counts correlated with tumor T-cell fraction and clonality, whereas mutational load did not. Among patients in arm A, the nivolumab-first arm, pretreatment tumor TIL clonality was associated with response (P = .04).

The sample's treatment or condition label, in plain terms: randomized to nivolumab then ipilimumab (arm A) or the reverse (arm B). None of the patients in the trial had previously been given DNA-damaging chemotherapy. CheckMate 064, a randomized, open-label phase II trial of sequential checkpoint blockade, was the source of the samples, all of which came from patients with melanoma. Tumor TCR sequencing used genomic DNA from formalin-fixed paraffin-embedded (FFPE) tissue samples. TCRbeta CDR3 regions were immunosequenced from genomic DNA with the immunoSEQ Assay. Prior to high-throughput sequencing, genomic DNA was amplified by bias-controlled multiplex PCR. As for the original processing: To quantify the absolute abundance of each unique TCRbeta CDR3 region, the sequences were collapsed and filtered. Clonality, defined as 1 minus Pielou's evenness, was calculated using only productive rearrangements. Tumor T-cell fraction was calculated by normalizing TCRbeta template counts to usable DNA, which was estimated from several housekeeping genes. A previously published method was used to identify clones whose frequencies were significantly greater in on-treatment samples than in baseline samples. Here the immuneACCESS table is served through TCRdb, limited to in-frame sequences with V and J called. Missing clones are a known gap in these copies; in checked studies unresolved V genes cover under half, and the rest lacks a known reason. That table furnishes V, J and clone size, whereas the DNA furnished D and trimming. The sample records 10,000 or so clones, approximately 30% of which are singletons. The ten most abundant clones make up about 24% of the sample.

From cysteine to phenylalanine, the CDR3 is 15 amino acids long. This entry keeps only the CDR3 DNA: 45 bases, framed from base 1. V and J are trimmed by 3 bases and 0 bases, and the gene matches miss 3 bases of the junction. Reading the germline V gene gives CDR1 SGHVT and CDR2 SQSDAQ. This clone was observed a few times. Its antigen has not been determined. Base qualities are missing; no much larger clone stands one base away. This sequence uses TRBV7-4 and TRBJ2-3, with TRBD2 identical over 7 junction bases. The sample consisted of tumor tissue (inferred from file names), taken from a patient given nivolumab and ipilimumab in sequence. This TCR derives from a human donor with melanoma. The CDR3 region reads CASSLGLHSTDTQYF. The nucleotides are TGTGCCAGCAGCTTGGGACTACATAGCACAGATACGCAGTATTTT.